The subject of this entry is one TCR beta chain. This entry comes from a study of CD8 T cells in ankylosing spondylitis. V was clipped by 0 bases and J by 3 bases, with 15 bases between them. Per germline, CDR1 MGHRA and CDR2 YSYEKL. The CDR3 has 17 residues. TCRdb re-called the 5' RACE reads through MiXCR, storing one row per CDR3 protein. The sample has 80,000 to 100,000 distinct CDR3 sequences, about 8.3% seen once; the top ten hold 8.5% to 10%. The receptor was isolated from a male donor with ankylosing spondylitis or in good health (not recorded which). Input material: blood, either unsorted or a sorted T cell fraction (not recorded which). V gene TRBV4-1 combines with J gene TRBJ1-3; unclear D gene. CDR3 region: CASSQDGGLDGGNTIYF. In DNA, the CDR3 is TGCGCCAGCAGCCAAGACGGCGGGCTAGACGGTGGAAACACCATATATTTT.